This T cell receptor beta chain was observed in a study of a mutant IDH1 vaccine in newly diagnosed glioma (dated by TCRdb to about 2021). Background for the entire study: Patients were given eight vaccinations, in weeks 1, 3, 5, 7, 11, 15, 19 and 23, which matched visits V03 through V10. Vaccination began 4-6 weeks after radiotherapy alone, or alongside temozolomide cycles in the chemotherapy-containing groups. Of the 30 to 35 treated patients, approximately 62% were male and approximately 40% were female, and a mean age of 40.4 years was recorded. Prior to enrollment, patients had been given standard therapy consisting of radiotherapy alone, temozolomide alone, or radiochemotherapy with temozolomide, with the combination given to most patients. Peripheral blood samples were drawn at six visits, namely V03 (baseline), V05, V07, V10, V12 and V13. For exploratory analyses, longitudinal TCRB deep sequencing was carried out in about two dozen treated patients wherever samples were available. The full study reports these points: Selection of PBMC samples for TCRB deep sequencing was based on availability. Vaccine-induced immune responses across multiple MHC alleles were detected in about 92% of patients. Pseudoprogression seemed to be unrelated to changes in the top peripheral T cell clonotypes found by TCRB sequencing. The authors stated that sample limitations prevented analyses of patient blood samples from being reproduced.

Based on the germline V gene (reference sequence), the CDR1 and CDR2 sequences are LNHDA and SQIVND. The CDR3 runs 11 amino acids, cysteine and phenylalanine included. Only CDR3 DNA is held: 33 bases, read in frame from base 1. The V end loses 7 bases and the J end loses 0 bases, and a stretch of 4 bases separates them. The library came from the immunoSEQ multiplex PCR assay. Rearranged TCR beta chain sequences were amplified with the hsTCRB Kit following the manufacturer's protocol. TCRB libraries were sequenced on an Illumina MiSeq. The authors' analysis ran thus. Demultiplexing, trimming and gene mapping were performed with the kit vendor's proprietary platform. This immuneACCESS table, as held by TCRdb, lists in-frame sequences with V and J called but not all clones. Of the missing ones, under half trace to an unresolved V gene in checked studies; the others have no known cause. V, J and clone size were drawn from that table, and D and trimming were deduced from the DNA. This sample lists 35,000 to 55,000 clones; around 85% were detected once. The ten biggest clones cover 2% to 3% of the sample.

About this clone: Its antigen remains undetermined. Per-nucleotide qualities are absent, and no much larger clonotype sits a single base away.

The sample's time point label is to be understood as: week 23, last vaccination. A 20-mer mutant IDH1 peptide at 300 micrograms in Montanide made up each vaccine dose, which was injected subcutaneously together with topical imiquimod. Newly diagnosed WHO grade 3 or 4 IDH1-mutant astrocytomas showing loss of nuclear ATRX were present in the donors. The samples were drawn from NOA16, a multicentre, single-arm, open-label phase I trial in Germany that tested a mutant IDH1 peptide vaccine in humans for the first time. The DNeasy Blood and Tissue Kit was used to extract genomic DNA from EDTA blood for TCRB sequencing.

The TCR originated in a woman between 18 and 29 years old with glioma. Some clones in this sample may be carry-over from other donors' samples. Recombination joined TRBV19 with TRBJ2-7; no confident D gene assignment can be made. The specimen was PBMCs, collected from a glioma patient whose treatment included an IDH1 peptide vaccine. The nucleotides are TGTGCCAGTAAAGACTCCTACGAGCAGTACTTC. The resulting protein is CASKDSYEQYF.